Following are 14 T cell receptor beta chains from one sample sequenced in a study of shared clonotypes between healthy human individuals. Libraries were prepared by immunoSEQ multiplex PCR; TCRdb keeps only in-frame clonotypes and omits some of them. This sample has about half a million clones, with approximately 78% found just once. Sample: PBMCs. Receptor source: a woman in her 40s in good health. Some clones in this sample may be carry-over from other donors' samples.

This chain connects TRBV19 to TRBJ2-3; weak D call: TRBD2 (7 bases). V dropped 8 bases and J dropped 6 bases, with 15 bases sitting between them. The CDR3 extends over 13 amino acids. CDR1 is LNHDA, CDR2 SQIVND, per germline (reference sequence). The CDR3 sequence: CASRPGGRDTQYF. The CDR3 region has the DNA TGTGCCAGTCGGCCGGGGGGCCGGGATACGCAGTATTTT. Full variable domain (remainder filled in from reference TRBV19 and TRBJ2-3): DGGITQSPKYLFRKEGQNVTLSCEQNLNHDAMYWYRQDPGQGLRLIYYSQIVNDFQKGDIAEGYSVSREKKESFPLTVTSAQKNPTAFYLCASRPGGRDTQYFGPGTRLTVL.

The chain has TRBV28 and TRBJ2-6; 8 bases are shared with TRBD1. Germline V lookup: CDR1 MDHEN, CDR2 SYDVKM. V lost 4 bases, J lost 2 bases, and 1 base stayed unmatched. The CDR3 consists of 15 residues. This CDR3 is CASSSQGAGANVLTF. CDR3 DNA sequence: TGTGCCAGCAGTTCACAGGGGGCTGGGGCCAACGTCCTGACTTTC.

This chain links TRBV10-1 with TRBJ1-1; perhaps TRBD1 as D (6 bases). Per germline, CDR1 WNHNN and CDR2 SYGVQD (reference sequence). The CDR3 contains 15 residues. Trimming took off 6 bases at V and 4 bases at J, with 18 bases between the two ends. CDR3 nucleotides: TGCGCCAGCAGCGAAACAGGGAGCGCGGGCACTGAAGCTTTCTTT. Translation: CASSETGSAGTEAFF.

The rearrangement links TRBV5-1 to TRBJ2-1; TRBD2 aligns across 8 bases. CDR1 is SGHRS, CDR2 YFSETQ, per germline. The CDR3 is 15 amino acids. V lost 1 base to trimming and J lost 3 bases; unmatched junction nucleotides: 3. Here the CDR3 DNA reads TGCGCCAGCAGCTTGTTTAGCGGGGACTACAATGAGCAGTTCTTC. The encoded protein is CASSLFSGDYNEQFF. The whole variable domain, filled in from reference TRBV5-1 and TRBJ2-1, reads KAGVTQTPRYLIKTRGQQVTLSCSPISGHRSVSWYQQTPGQGLQFLFEYFSETQRNKGNFPGRFSGRQFSNSRSEMNVSTLELGDSALYLCASSLFSGDYNEQFFGPGTRLTVL.

The chain combines TRBV28 with TRBJ2-6; a possible D gene is TRBD1 (8 bases). V was clipped by 3 bases and J by 4 bases, with 13 bases between them. CDR3 size: 16 residues. Germline loops: CDR1 MDHEN, CDR2 SYDVKM. The CDR3: CASSFYRGGGANVLTF. Here the CDR3 DNA reads TGTGCCAGCAGTTTTTACAGGGGGGGCGGGGCCAACGTCCTGACTTTC.

The V call is TRBV18, the J call TRBJ2-3, with 8 bases aligning to TRBD1. CDR1 is KGHSH, CDR2 LQKENI, per germline. V lost 2 bases, J lost 0 bases, and 10 bases stayed unmatched. The CDR3 has 18 residues. The CDR3 protein is CASSPLQGQGFSTDTQYF. The CDR3 DNA sequence: TGTGCCAGCTCACCATTACAAGGACAGGGATTCAGCACAGATACGCAGTATTTT.

Concerning this clone: Only one base separates this from a far larger clonotype, so it likely reflects a read error. V usage is TRBV7-2 and J usage is TRBJ2-7; D unresolved. Germline-derived CDR1 and CDR2 are SGHTA and FQGNSA. There are 16 residues in the CDR3. CDR3: CASSLISGGPFYEQHF. CDR3 sequence (DNA): TGTGCCAGCAGCTTAATTTCGGGCGGCCCTTTTTACGAGCAGCACTTC.

The V gene is TRBV29-1, the J gene TRBJ1-2, with D perhaps TRBD1 (5 bases). Trimming removed 7 bases at V and 6 bases at J, with 21 bases between. Looked up from germline, CDR1 is SQVTM and CDR2 is ANQGSEA. The length of the CDR3 is 14 residues. Written as DNA, the CDR3 is TGCAGCGCCAAGACAGAGGAACGACCCGATGGCTACACCTTC. This gives the protein CSAKTEERPDGYTF. Full variable domain (rest looked up from reference TRBV29-1 and TRBJ1-2): SAVISQKPSRDICQRGTSLTIQCQVDSQVTMMFWYRQQPGQSLTLIATANQGSEATYESGFVIDKFPISRPNLTFSTLTVSNMSPEDSSIYLCSAKTEERPDGYTFGSGTRLTVV.

The chain carries TRBV6-1 and TRBJ2-2; TRBD2 aligns across 8 bases. This CDR3 contains 15 residues. Trimming cost V 8 bases and J 9 bases; bases outside gene matches: 14. Germline values: CDR1 MNHNS, CDR2 SASEGT. The CDR3 region is CASSGASGFGWELFF. The DNA of the CDR3 is TGTGCCAGCTCGGGAGCTAGCGGGTTTGGGTGGGAGCTGTTTTTT.

V gene TRBV28 combines with J gene TRBJ2-2, with D possibly matching TRBD1 (5 bases). The V gene lost 6 bases and the J gene lost 8 bases, with 10 bases spanning the gap. This CDR3 comprises 12 residues. Germline V lookup: CDR1 MDHEN, CDR2 SYDVKM. CDR3 sequence (DNA): TGTGCCAGCAGGGACATCACTGGGGAGCTGTTTTTT. Protein sequence: CASRDITGELFF.

This chain uses TRBV29-1 with TRBJ2-1; D might be TRBD2 (6 bases). Trimming shortened V by 1 base and J by 7 bases, and 20 bases separated the two germline ends. Germline loops: CDR1 SQVTM, CDR2 ANQGSEA. CDR3 length: 16 amino acids. In DNA form, the CDR3 reads TGCAGCGTTGAAGTGGTGCCGGGAGCCGGGGCTAATGAGCAGTTCTTC. Translation gives CSVEVVPGAGANEQFF.

J is TRBJ2-7 and V is TRBV5-1, with a weak D call TRBD2 (7 bases). Trimming took off 4 bases at V and 2 bases at J, with 19 bases between the two ends. CDR3 length: 16 amino acids. CDR1 SGHRS and CDR2 YFSETQ come from the germline V gene. CDR3 region: CASSPALVGGPYEQYF. CDR3 coding DNA: TGCGCCAGCAGCCCGGCACTAGTCGGGGGGCCCTACGAGCAGTACTTC.

The chain couples TRBV6-1 to TRBJ2-2; 10 nucleotides line up with TRBD2. Germline V lookup: CDR1 MNHNS, CDR2 SASEGT. J was trimmed by 7 bases and V by 1 base; bases with no gene match: 9. CDR3 length: 17 residues. The CDR3 protein is CASSEVRAGGRSGELFF. The CDR3 DNA follows: TGTGCCAGCAGTGAAGTGAGAGCGGGAGGGCGGAGCGGGGAGCTGTTTTTT.

The sample holds a few counts of this clone. This chain connects TRBV6-4 to TRBJ2-2; TRBD2 agrees at 10 bases. Germline lookup yields CDR1 MRHNA and CDR2 SNTAGT. Trimming at V came to 5 bases and at J to 7 bases, leaving 7 bases not matched to a gene. This CDR3 contains 15 residues. CDR3 sequence reads: CASSISSGSGGELFF. Here the CDR3 DNA reads TGTGCCAGCAGTATCTCTAGCGGGAGTGGCGGGGAGCTGTTTTTT.